The 28 T cell receptor beta chains below were found in one sample sequenced in a study of shared clonotypes between healthy human individuals. The assay was immunoSEQ multiplex PCR, and TCRdb's table has in-frame clones only and misses some. The sample has 450,000 to 500,000 clones, roughly 80% seen once. Sequencing input: PBMCs. The receptors derive from a woman aged 40 to 50 in good health. Some clones in this sample may be carry-over from other donors' samples.

The chain carries TRBV5-1 and TRBJ2-5; TRBD2 aligns across 7 bases. Germline V gene data show CDR1 as SGHRS and CDR2 as YFSETQ. Trimming at V came to 4 bases and at J to 4 bases, leaving 4 bases not matched to a gene. The CDR3 consists of 13 residues. The DNA for the CDR3 is TGCGCCAGCAGCACGGGAGGTTCAGAGACCCAGTACTTC. Translating it yields CASSTGGSETQYF.

This chain uses TRBV28 with TRBJ2-3; 7 bases are shared with TRBD2. This CDR3 is 16 amino acids long. Germline trimming cut 5 bases from V and 1 base from J; bases unmatched to any gene: 9. Looked up from germline, CDR1 is MDHEN and CDR2 is SYDVKM. The CDR3 region is CASSEWEGGGTDTQYF. In DNA form, the CDR3 reads TGTGCCAGCAGTGAGTGGGAGGGTGGGGGCACAGATACGCAGTATTTT.

For this clone: A read error is likely here: a far larger clone is one base away. The same CDR3 arises from other DNA sequences in this sample as well. The chain uses TRBV6-6 and TRBJ2-2; D uncertain. Germline-derived CDR1 and CDR2 are MNHNY and SVGAGI (reference sequence). The germline V and J ends were trimmed by 6 bases and 3 bases, with 11 bases remaining between them. The CDR3 totals 14 residues. The CDR3 DNA reads as TGTGCCAGCAGGTCAGGAACGGACACCGGGGAGCTGTTTTTT. Its translation is CASRSGTDTGELFF.

Note on this clone: It is likely a read error: a sequence one base away is far more abundant. The sample has other DNA sequences that encode this CDR3 too. The chain couples TRBV30 to TRBJ1-4; possibly TRBD1 for D (5 bases). The CDR3 consists of 14 residues. CDR1 GTSNPN and CDR2 SVGIG come from the germline V gene (reference sequence). The CDR3 region has the DNA TGTGCCTGGAATCCAGGGTTGGGTAATGAAAAGCTGTTTTTT. It is translated as CAWNPGLGNEKLFF.

The chain joins TRBV5-1 to TRBJ1-3; D call uncertain. Germline-derived CDR1 and CDR2 are SGHRS and YFSETQ. The germline V and J ends were trimmed by 0 bases and 0 bases, with 10 bases remaining between them. This CDR3 region has 16 residues. The CDR3 loop is CASSLDGVNSGNTIYF. The CDR3 DNA follows: TGCGCCAGCAGCTTGGACGGCGTAAACTCTGGAAACACCATATATTTT.

This chain joins TRBV11-1 and TRBJ2-7; 9 bases line up with TRBD2. The germline V gene has CDR1 SGHAT and CDR2 FQDESV (reference sequence). Trimming cost V 5 bases and J 5 bases; bases outside gene matches: 16. The CDR3 is made up of 17 amino acids. The CDR3 reads CASSIGLGLAGSDEQYF. CDR3 bases: TGTGCCAGCAGCATAGGTCTGGGGCTAGCGGGATCAGACGAGCAGTACTTC.

The rearrangement joins TRBV2 to TRBJ2-5; D is uncertain. Germline CDR1 SNHLY, CDR2 FYNNEI. Trimming pared 4 bases from V and 5 bases from J, leaving 5 bases between. This CDR3 is built from 11 residues. CDR3 residues: CASSVRETQYF. The DNA for the CDR3 is TGTGCCAGCAGTGTTCGGGAGACCCAGTACTTC.

The rearrangement links TRBV29-1 to TRBJ2-3; a weak D match, TRBD1 (5 bases). V dropped 7 bases and J dropped 0 bases, with 17 bases sitting between them. The CDR3 has 15 amino acids. Germline CDR1 is SQVTM and CDR2 is ANQGSEA. The CDR3 sequence: CSARLTGPSTDTQYF. The CDR3 DNA follows: TGCAGCGCCAGACTTACAGGTCCTAGCACAGATACGCAGTATTTT.

Remarks on this clone: It is unclear where the CDR3 begins or ends on the DNA, so no DNA is shown, and the CDR3 is as TCRdb lists it. V gene TRBV7-8 combines with J gene TRBJ2-2; the D call in the table, TRBD2, was not verified against the DNA. CDR1 is SGHVS, CDR2 FQNEAQ, per germline. The CDR3 length is 17 residues, termini included. The CDR3: CASSPRSTARRAGELFF.

The rearrangement links TRBV2 to TRBJ1-2; D remains unclear. Trimming left V 1 base short and J 4 bases short, with 4 bases between. This CDR3 contains 12 residues. Germline V CDR1 and CDR2: SNHLY, FYNNEI. In nucleotides, the CDR3 is TGTGCCAGCAGTGAAGACACCTATGGCTACACCTTC. This translates into CASSEDTYGYTF.

The chain joins TRBV5-4 to TRBJ1-4; 7 bases are a match to TRBD1. The CDR3 consists of 13 residues. The J segment lost 8 bases and the V segment lost 10 bases, leaving 11 bases of the junction unmatched. The germline V gene has CDR1 SGHNT and CDR2 YYREEE (reference sequence). The CDR3 reads CAAKDRTGEKLFF. In DNA, the CDR3 is TGTGCCGCCAAGGACAGGACGGGGGAAAAACTGTTTTTT.

In its sample, this clone was seen a few times. This could be a read error, since a much larger clone is one nucleotide away. This specimen includes other DNA sequences encoding the same CDR3. The V gene is TRBV4-2, the J gene TRBJ2-1; no firm D call. The CDR3 length is 12 residues. Deletions cut 4 bases from V and 12 bases from J, with 13 bases between. In germline, CDR1 is LGHNA, CDR2 YNFKEQ. The CDR3 spells CASSLNRYGQFF. CDR3 DNA: TGTGCCAGCAGCCTAAACCGGTATGGGCAGTTCTTC.

This chain joins TRBV5-5 and TRBJ2-7; a possible D gene is TRBD1 (6 bases). V lost 4 bases to trimming and J lost 4 bases, with 15 bases between them. Per germline, CDR1 SGHKS and CDR2 YYEKEE (reference sequence). The CDR3 runs 14 residues. The CDR3 DNA reads TGTGCCAGCAGCGCCCAGGGGACACGTTACGAGCAGTACTTC. Amino acid sequence: CASSAQGTRYEQYF.

In this sample, this clone turned up once. The V and J genes are TRBV27 and TRBJ1-2; TRBD1 might be the D (6 bases). This CDR3 is 18 amino acids long. The ends were cut back, 1 base at V and 3 bases at J, with 21 bases in the middle. Germline CDR1 MNHEY, CDR2 SMNVEV (reference sequence). Here the CDR3 DNA reads TGTGCCAGCAGTTTATATGGGGGCAGGGCCGGGGTAGACTATGGCTACACCTTC. Residues: CASSLYGGRAGVDYGYTF.

The chain is built from TRBV7-2 and TRBJ2-1; 8 positions match TRBD2. V lost 0 bases and J lost 6; bases outside the gene matches: 1. The CDR3 has 14 residues. Germline lookup yields CDR1 SGHTA and CDR2 FQGNSA. This chain's CDR3 is CASSLALAGNEQFF. CDR3 nucleotide sequence: TGTGCCAGCAGCTTAGCGCTAGCGGGCAATGAGCAGTTCTTC.

Worth noting for this clone: With a much larger clone just one base away, this may be a read error. The chain combines TRBV11-1 with TRBJ2-5; 7 bases agree with TRBD1. CDR3 length: 14 residues. Per the germline V gene, CDR1 is SGHAT and CDR2 is FQDESV (reference sequence). The CDR3 sequence is CASSRRDSQDTQYF. The CDR3 DNA reads as TGTGCCAGCAGCCGCCGGGACAGCCAAGATACCCAGTACTTC.

As to this clone: A much larger clone differs from this one at a single base, so this may be a read error. The same CDR3 can be traced to other DNA sequences in this sample. This chain connects TRBV4-2 to TRBJ2-1; D gene unclear. Per germline, CDR1 LGHNA and CDR2 YNFKEQ. This CDR3 comprises 14 residues. The V end lost 2 bases, the J end lost 8 bases, and 13 bases lay between the germline ends. The CDR3 region has the DNA TGTGCCAGCAGCCAACGACAACTTCGTGATGAGCAGTTCTTC. Protein sequence: CASSQRQLRDEQFF.

V is TRBV6-1 and J is TRBJ2-3; a possible D gene is TRBD1 (6 bases). The CDR3 is 13 amino acids. Germline values: CDR1 MNHNS, CDR2 SASEGT. The ends were cut back, 6 bases at V and 1 base at J, with 8 bases in the middle. The CDR3 is CASRNRGTDTQYF. The CDR3 nucleotides read TGTGCCAGCAGAAACAGGGGCACAGATACGCAGTATTTT.

The chain is built from TRBV5-6 and TRBJ2-3; 14 bases match TRBD2. The germline CDR1 and CDR2 sequences are SGHDT and YYEEEE. J lost 3 bases, V lost 3 bases, and 6 bases had no gene match. The CDR3 contains 17 residues. The CDR3 sequence is CASSYKGLAGVTDTQYF. The CDR3 region has the DNA TGTGCCAGCAGCTATAAGGGACTAGCGGGAGTGACAGATACGCAGTATTTT.

The chain employs TRBV4-1 and TRBJ2-5; TRBD1 agrees at 9 bases. This CDR3 region has 15 residues. Germline loops: CDR1 MGHRA, CDR2 YSYEKL. J was trimmed by 5 bases and V by 5 bases; bases with no gene match: 9. The CDR3 DNA reads TGCGCCAGCAGCTGGGGAAACAGGGGGCCGGAGACCCAGTACTTC. Protein product: CASSWGNRGPETQYF.

This chain links TRBV2 with TRBJ1-1, with D unresolved. There are 13 residues in the CDR3. Germline loops: CDR1 SNHLY, CDR2 FYNNEI. Trimming removed 5 bases from V and 1 base from J, with 8 bases in between. This CDR3 reads CASSTQENTEAFF. The CDR3 coding sequence is TGTGCCAGCAGTACCCAGGAGAACACTGAAGCTTTCTTT.

This chain joins TRBV5-1 and TRBJ2-7; D is uncertain. The CDR3 is made up of 14 amino acids. Germline values: CDR1 SGHRS, CDR2 YFSETQ. V was clipped by 0 bases and J by 4 bases, with 11 bases between them. CDR3 amino acids: CASSLGTTYYEQYF. The CDR3 DNA reads TGCGCCAGCAGCTTGGGGACCACCTATTACGAGCAGTACTTC.

The chain combines TRBV25-1 with TRBJ2-2, with D perhaps matching TRBD2 (5 bases). This CDR3 is 14 amino acids long. With 5 bases removed from V and 5 bases from J, the gap between germline ends came to 12 bases. The germline CDR1 and CDR2 sequences are MGHDK and SYGVNS. This CDR3 reads CASSPPRETGELFF. CDR3 DNA: TGTGCCAGCAGTCCCCCCCGGGAAACCGGGGAGCTGTTTTTT.

The sample holds a few counts of this clone. The chain is built from TRBV4-2 and TRBJ1-1, with D unresolved. The germline V gene has CDR1 LGHNA and CDR2 YNFKEQ. The CDR3 has 15 residues. Trimming removed 1 base at V and 1 base at J, with 10 bases between. CDR3: CASSQAKAGNTEAFF. The CDR3 DNA sequence: TGTGCCAGCAGCCAAGCAAAGGCGGGGAACACTGAAGCTTTCTTT.

The chain joins TRBV6-5 to TRBJ2-5; D is unclear. V lost 6 bases and J lost 1, with 12 bases in between. CDR1 is MNHEY, CDR2 SVGAGI, per germline. This CDR3 has 14 amino acids. In nucleotides, the CDR3 is TGTGCCAGCAGACAGAGTCCGGGCCAAGAGACCCAGTACTTC. Protein: CASRQSPGQETQYF.

The gene calls are TRBV6-1 and TRBJ2-2, with 8 bases that match TRBD1. Germline CDR1 reads MNHNS; CDR2 reads SASEGT. This CDR3 is 15 amino acids long. V dropped 7 bases and J dropped 3; count of bases not matched to a gene: 7. The DNA of the CDR3 is TGTGCCAGCAACCAAGGGACAGGAGACACCGGGGAGCTGTTTTTT. This codes for CASNQGTGDTGELFF.

The chain employs TRBV6-1 and TRBJ2-2, with D perhaps TRBD2 (5 bases). Germline V gene lookup returns CDR1 MNHNS and CDR2 SASEGT. The ends were cut back, 8 bases at V and 6 bases at J, with 13 bases in the middle. There are 13 residues in the CDR3. In nucleotides, the CDR3 is TGTGCCAGCTCCCGGACCGGGGCCGGGGAGCTGTTTTTT. Its protein is CASSRTGAGELFF.

The chain links TRBV15 to TRBJ1-1; a weak D match, TRBD1 (5 bases). The germline V gene has CDR1 LNHNV and CDR2 YYDKDF (reference sequence). V lost 0 bases, J lost 1 base, and 12 bases lay in between. The CDR3 runs to 16 residues. The CDR3 reads CATSREGGGENTEAFF. Written as DNA, the CDR3 is TGTGCCACCAGCAGAGAGGGGGGAGGGGAGAACACTGAAGCTTTCTTT. The full variable domain, rest sourced from reference TRBV15 and TRBJ1-1, is DAMVIQNPRYQVTQFGKPVTLSCSQTLNHNVMYWYQQKSSQAPKLLFHYYDKDFNNEADTPDNFQSRRPNTSFCFLDIRSPGLGDTAMYLCATSREGGGENTEAFFGQGTRLTVV.